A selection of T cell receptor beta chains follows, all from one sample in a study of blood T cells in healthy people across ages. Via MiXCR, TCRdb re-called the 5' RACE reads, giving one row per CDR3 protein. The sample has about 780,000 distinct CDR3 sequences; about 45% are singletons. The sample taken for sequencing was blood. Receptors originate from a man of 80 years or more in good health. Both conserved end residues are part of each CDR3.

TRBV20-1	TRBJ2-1	CSARSGAGGYNEQFF
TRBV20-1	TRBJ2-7	CSAQRDFGEQYF
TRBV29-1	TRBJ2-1	CSVGWTSGSYEQFF
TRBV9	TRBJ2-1	CASSSRTSGREETQFF
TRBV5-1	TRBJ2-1	CASRAGLAGPDEQFF
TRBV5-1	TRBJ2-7	CASRRDQVRGYEQYF
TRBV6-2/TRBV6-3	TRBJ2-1	CASRITSGNTLRNEQFF
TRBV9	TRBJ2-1	CASSVQAYSYNEQFF
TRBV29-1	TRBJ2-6	CSVEGHSGANVLTF
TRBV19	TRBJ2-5	CASSKGQNQETQYF
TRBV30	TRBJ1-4	CAWSANEKLFF
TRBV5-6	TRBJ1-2	CASNLTGYGYTF
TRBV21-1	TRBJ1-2	CASSKRQGGDGYTF
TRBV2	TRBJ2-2	CASSRSGQENTGELFF
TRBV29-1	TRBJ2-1	CSVETFPETSPYNEQFF
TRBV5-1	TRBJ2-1	CASSLATGTGGNEQFF
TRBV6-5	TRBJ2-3	CASSYSGQAMFATDTQYF
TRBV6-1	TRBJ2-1	CAISAGGSGVEQFF
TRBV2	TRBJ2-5	CANKGFGETQYF
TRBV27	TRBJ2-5	CASSLGTGRNQETQYF
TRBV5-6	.	CAGSLVGRESEQYF
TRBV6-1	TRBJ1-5	CATNSRGSGNQPQHF
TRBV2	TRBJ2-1	CASSEAPFDEQFF
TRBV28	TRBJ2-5	CASKNGGRNQETQYF
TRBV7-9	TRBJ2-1	CAISDVGGRRGHEQFF
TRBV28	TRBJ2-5	CASRETGTGRRETQYF
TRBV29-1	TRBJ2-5	CSVAMGETQYF
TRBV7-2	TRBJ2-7	CASSFGRDRGHEQYF
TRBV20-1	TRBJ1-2	CSALRAQHGYTF
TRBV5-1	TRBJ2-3	CASSLISGVVTDTQYF
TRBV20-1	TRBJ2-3	CSASSLDTQYF
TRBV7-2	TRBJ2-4	CASSRGTAISRRLQDIQYF